The 20 T cell receptor beta chains below come from one sample, sequenced in a study of T cell responses to AZD1222 COVID-19 vaccine. Measured with immunoSEQ multiplex PCR; TCRdb has only the in-frame clones, and not every one. The sample lists approximately 93,000 clones, more than 70% occurring once. The sequenced sample was peripheral blood, obtained 28 days after the second AZD1222 dose. The origin of the receptors is an adult who received the AZD1222 COVID-19 vaccine.

The chain couples TRBV4-1 to TRBJ1-5; 7 positions match TRBD1. The V and J ends lost 0 bases and 3 bases, in that order; junction bases with no gene match: 2. The CDR3 sequence is 15 residues long. Germline-derived CDR1 and CDR2 are MGHRA and YSYEKL. The chain's CDR3 is CASSQEGTVNQPQHF. The CDR3 nucleotides read TGCGCCAGCAGCCAAGAGGGGACAGTCAATCAGCCCCAGCATTTT.

Here the CDR3 reads CASSYSGGADYEQYF. The CDR3 bases are TGTGCCAGCAGTTATAGCGGGGGAGCCGACTACGAGCAGTACTTC. The chain is built from TRBV11-1 and TRBJ2-7, with 9 nucleotides matching TRBD2. CDR1 SGHAT and CDR2 FQDESV come from the germline V gene (reference sequence). Unmatched junction bases numbered 9, after V lost 6 bases and J lost 3 bases. The CDR3 has 15 amino acids.

The sample holds one count of this clone. This chain uses TRBV11-1 with TRBJ2-5; the match to TRBD1 covers 10 bases. The CDR3 extends over 16 amino acids. Germline CDR1 reads SGHAT; CDR2 reads FQDESV (reference sequence). V trimming: 4 bases; J trimming: 1 base; junction bases outside the gene matches: 6. The CDR3 DNA is TGTGCCAGCAGCTCGGGACAGGGGTCGTTCCAAGAGACCCAGTACTTC. This translates into CASSSGQGSFQETQYF.

This clone was seen just once. The chain uses TRBV4-1 and TRBJ1-1; possibly TRBD1 for D (5 bases). Trimming pared 3 bases from V and 6 bases from J, leaving 14 bases between. The CDR3 is 14 amino acids. CDR1 is MGHRA and CDR2 is YSYEKL in the germline V gene. The CDR3: CASSHLGRAPEAFF. In DNA, the CDR3 is TGCGCCAGCAGCCACTTGGGACGAGCCCCTGAAGCTTTCTTT.

This chain uses TRBV7-9 with TRBJ2-2, with TRBD2 matching 8 bases. This CDR3 comprises 14 residues. Germline V CDR1 and CDR2: SEHNR, FQNEAQ (reference sequence). Germline trimming cut 5 bases from V and 6 bases from J; bases unmatched to any gene: 5. Here the CDR3 reads CASSLSGEAGELFF. The CDR3, as DNA: TGTGCCAGCAGCCTTAGCGGGGAGGCCGGGGAGCTGTTTTTT.

V is TRBV4-1 and J is TRBJ1-4; 9 nucleotides line up with TRBD1. The CDR3 spans 14 residues. V shed 3 bases and J 7 bases; nucleotides not matched to a gene: 3. CDR1 and CDR2 (germline): MGHRA, YSYEKL. The CDR3 spells CASSHRQGGEKLFF. The CDR3 nucleotides read TGCGCCAGCAGCCATCGACAGGGGGGTGAAAAACTGTTTTTT.

This clone was counted once. The rearrangement links TRBV11-3 to TRBJ2-6; the D is unclear. Trimming cost V 1 base and J 0 bases, with 7 bases left between them. The V gene's germline CDR1 is SGHNT and CDR2 YENEEA. The CDR3 is 16 amino acids. The CDR3 here is CASSLATYSGANVLTF. As DNA, the CDR3 is TGTGCCAGCAGCTTAGCGACCTACTCTGGGGCCAACGTCCTGACTTTC. Looking up the rest from reference TRBV11-3 and TRBJ2-6 gives the full variable domain: EAGVVQSPRYKIIEKKQPVAFWCNPISGHNTLYWYLQNLGQGPELLIRYENEEAVDDSQLPKDRFSAERLKGVDSTLKIQPAELGDSAVYLCASSLATYSGANVLTFGAGSRLTVL.

This clone has only a few counts. For the CDR3, the DNA is TGTGCCAGCAGCCGACAGGGGTTGAGCAATCAGCCCCAGCATTTT. Translation gives CASSRQGLSNQPQHF. The rearrangement joins TRBV5-6 to TRBJ1-5, with 8 bases aligning to TRBD1. After removal of 4 bases from V and 1 base from J, the junction contained 4 bases not matched to a gene. Germline CDR1 and CDR2: SGHDT and YYEEEE. The CDR3 contains 15 residues.

J is TRBJ2-1 and V is TRBV28; 10 nucleotides agree with TRBD2. The V segment lost 2 bases and the J segment 3 bases; nucleotides outside the gene matches: 7. This CDR3 region has 17 residues. Germline lookup yields CDR1 MDHEN and CDR2 SYDVKM. CDR3 sequence reads: CASSLISGGAFYNEQFF. In DNA, the CDR3 is TGTGCCAGCAGTTTAATCAGCGGGGGGGCTTTCTACAATGAGCAGTTCTTC. The variable domain in full, with the rest retrieved from reference TRBV28 and TRBJ2-1, is DVKVTQSSRYLVKRTGEKVFLECVQDMDHENMFWYRQDPGLGLRLIYFSYDVKMKEKGDIPEGYSVSREKKERFSLILESASTNQTSMYLCASSLISGGAFYNEQFFGPGTRLTVL.

J is TRBJ2-1 and V is TRBV25-1, with 11 bases identical to TRBD2. The CDR3 runs to 15 residues. Trimming cost V 3 bases and J 6 bases; bases outside gene matches: 4. Looked up from germline, CDR1 is MGHDK and CDR2 is SYGVNS. The CDR3 spells CASSDSGGAGNEQFF. In nucleotides, the CDR3 is TGTGCCAGCAGTGATAGCGGGGGGGCAGGCAATGAGCAGTTCTTC. The complete variable domain, with remaining parts taken from reference TRBV25-1 and TRBJ2-1, reads EADIYQTPRYLVIGTGKKITLECSQTMGHDKMYWYQQDPGMELHLIHYSYGVNSTEKGDLSSESTVSRIRTEHFPLTLESARPSHTSQYLCASSDSGGAGNEQFFGPGTRLTVL.

The sample holds one count of this clone. The chain couples TRBV4-1 to TRBJ1-2; D remains unclear. Per germline, CDR1 MGHRA and CDR2 YSYEKL. The V and J ends lost 1 base and 3 bases respectively, with 9 bases between them. This CDR3 has 14 amino acids. CDR3 bases: TGCGCCAGCAGCCAAGGACCAGTGGACTATGGCTACACCTTC. It specifies CASSQGPVDYGYTF.

Concerning this clone: Germline and junction disagree at one end, which may indicate a read error. The chain employs TRBV7-7 and TRBJ2-3; 11 bases fit TRBD1. Per germline, CDR1 SSHAT and CDR2 FNYEAQ (reference sequence). The CDR3 is made up of 18 amino acids. As DNA, the CDR3 is TGTGCTAGCAGCTTAAGAGGACAGGGGGCGGGCGGCACAGATACGCAGTATTTT. This sequence encodes CASSLRGQGAGGTDTQYF.

The chain combines TRBV5-1 with TRBJ1-2; 10 nucleotides align to TRBD1. V dropped 0 bases and J dropped 6; count of bases not matched to a gene: 2. Looked up from germline, CDR1 is SGHRS and CDR2 is YFSETQ. The length of the CDR3 is 14 residues. The CDR3 is CASSLGQGANGYTF. The CDR3 DNA reads TGCGCCAGCAGCTTGGGACAGGGGGCGAATGGCTACACCTTC.

The rearrangement uses TRBV2 and TRBJ1-1; D uncertain. Trimming pared 1 base from V and 2 bases from J, leaving 5 bases between. Germline V gene data show CDR1 as SNHLY and CDR2 as FYNNEI. The CDR3 has 13 amino acids. This CDR3 is CASSEEGNTEAFF. DNA of the CDR3: TGTGCCAGCAGTGAAGAGGGAAACACTGAAGCTTTCTTT.

This rearrangement joins TRBV4-2 to TRBJ1-6, with D possibly TRBD1 on 6 matching bases. Germline CDR1 LGHNA, CDR2 YNFKEQ. Trimming stripped 0 bases from V and 7 bases from J, with 10 bases between. The CDR3 has 15 amino acids. The chain's CDR3 is CASSQEWDTNSPLHF. The CDR3 DNA follows: TGTGCCAGCAGCCAAGAGTGGGACACAAATTCACCCCTCCACTTT.

V usage is TRBV5-4 and J usage is TRBJ1-5; no reliable D call. V shed 9 bases and J shed 7 bases, with 14 bases lying between them. Looked up from germline, CDR1 is SGHNT and CDR2 is YYREEE (reference sequence). The CDR3 covers 12 residues. This CDR3 is CATSLGEQPQHF. The CDR3 bases are TGTGCCACCAGTCTGGGCGAGCAGCCCCAGCATTTT. The full variable domain, in which reference TRBV5-4 and TRBJ1-5 provide the parts outside the CDR3, is ETGVTQSPTHLIKTRGQQVTLRCSSQSGHNTVSWYQQALGQGPQFIFQYYREEENGRGNFPPRFSGLQFPNYSSELNVNALELDDSALYLCATSLGEQPQHFGDGTRLSIL.

This chain connects TRBV9 to TRBJ2-7; D is tentatively TRBD1 or TRBD2 (6 bases each). The V gene lost 4 bases and the J gene lost 2 bases, with 10 bases spanning the gap. Germline lookup yields CDR1 SGDLS and CDR2 YYNGEE. This CDR3 region has 13 residues. For the CDR3, the DNA is TGTGCCAGCAGCCTAGGGGGGCCCTACGAGCAGTACTTC. Its translation: CASSLGGPYEQYF.

The chain joins TRBV7-2 to TRBJ1-4; D gene unclear. V was pared by 1 base and J by 13 bases, with 13 bases between. The CDR3 totals 13 residues. Germline CDR1 reads SGHTA; CDR2 reads FQGNSA. CDR3 loop: CASSLGPGGSLFF. As DNA, the CDR3 is TGTGCCAGCAGCTTAGGTCCAGGCGGGTCACTGTTTTTT. The whole variable domain, filled in from reference TRBV7-2 and TRBJ1-4, reads GAGVSQSPSNKVTEKGKDVELRCDPISGHTALYWYRQSLGQGLEFLIYFQGNSAPDKSGLPSDRFSAERTGGSVSTLTIQRTQQEDSAVYLCASSLGPGGSLFFGSGTQLSVL.

This clone was recorded only once. CDR3 bases: TGTGCCAGTAGCTCTCCGGGGGCCTACGAGCAGTACTTC. It codes for CASSSPGAYEQYF. The V and J genes are TRBV19 and TRBJ2-7, with D perhaps TRBD2 (6 bases). Germline loops: CDR1 LNHDA, CDR2 SQIVND (reference sequence). There are 13 residues in the CDR3. V gave up 6 bases and J gave up 2 bases, with 11 bases separating them.

Of note for this clone: The junction shows a germline mismatch at one end, possibly a read error. The chain recombines TRBV28 with TRBJ2-7, with D tentatively TRBD1 or TRBD2 (7 bases each). The length of the CDR3 is 14 residues. CDR1 and CDR2 from the germline V gene are MDHEN and SYDVKM. In nucleotides, the CDR3 is TGTGCCAGCACCCCAGGGGGGGACACCCCAATACAGACCTTC. It codes for CASTPGGDTPIQTF.